This T cell receptor beta chain was recovered during a study of blood T cell repertoires in COVID-19 (TCRdb year 2020). For the wider study: Samples from collaborators originated in the United States, Italy and Spain and spanned both the acute and convalescent phases of COVID-19. The prospective study material was composed of cDNA or gDNA derived from T cells, B-cell-depleted T cells, or PBMCs. Deeply sampled blood TCRbeta repertoires from subjects exposed to, actively infected with, or recovered from COVID-19 were included in the dataset. The repertoires were released in a freely available public database intended as a resource for research on the immune response to SARS-CoV-2. The samples were drawn from the first 160 participants of the ongoing ImmuneRACE study and from 950 to 1,500 subjects provided by 6 global collaborators. Nearly every sample came with metadata listing a de-identified subject ID, COVID-19 status, age in years and sex. HLA class I and class II types, where available, came from metadata supplied by the sample provider rather than from assay-based typing.

This clone was counted only a few times. The clone's antigen remains unknown. No much larger clonotype is one base removed from it; base qualities were not supplied. TCRbeta CDR3 regions were amplified from genomic DNA using the immunoSEQ Assay, a bias-controlled multiplex PCR. The source study handled its data this way. The number of nucleated cells in each sample was estimated by amplification of reference gene primers within the assay. To quantify the absolute abundance of each unique TCRbeta CDR3 rearrangement, sequence reads were collapsed and filtered. For each sample, productive Simpson clonality was calculated as the square root of Simpson's diversity index over productive rearrangements. TCRdb limited this immuneACCESS table to in-frame rearrangements with V and J called. A share of clones is missing; checked studies link under half to unresolved V genes, and the rest is unexplained. Clonal size and the V and J genes are those of that table, whereas D and trimming came from the DNA. The table for this sample lists approximately 77,000 clones; 75% to 85% of them were counted only once. The ten largest clones represent under 5.5% of the sample.

On the study overall, not on this receptor specifically: The amount of clinical and demographic metadata varied by source and participant and was provided uncurated.

Whole blood was collected in K2EDTA tubes by collaborating institutions according to the institutions' own protocols. For TCRbeta analysis, collaborators shipped samples as frozen whole blood, isolated PBMCs, or DNA extracted from either of those sample types. In the germline V gene, CDR1 corresponds to MNHEY and CDR2 to SVGEGT. The CDR3 starts with the cysteine, ends with the phenylalanine, and has 14 residues. Only the CDR3 region is kept as DNA, spanning 42 bases read in frame from base 1. Trimming takes 6 bases from V and 3 bases from J, and the germline ends sit 14 bases apart. The chain uses TRBV6-2 or TRBV6-3 and TRBJ1-1; the D gene is perhaps TRBD1, on 6 matching bases. Source material: peripheral blood. The origin of this receptor is a woman between 65 and 79 years old with acute or convalescent COVID-19. The bases are TGTGCCAGCAGCCTTACAGGGACGGACACTGAAGCTTTCTTT. This yields the protein CASSLTGTDTEAFF.